A single sample gave rise to the 6 T cell receptor beta chains below, sequenced in a study of cytomegalovirus exposure and HLA in healthy donors. 13 Jbeta primers and 60 Vbeta primers were used for the PCR. Assay: immunoSEQ multiplex PCR; the TCRdb copy retains only in-frame clones and omits some. This table has around 33,000 clones, 90% appearing once. Input material: PBMCs. These receptors came from a woman between 18 and 30 years old in good health and CMV-seronegative.

Of note for this clone: A read error may account for a junction end that differs from germline. The chain links TRBV7-9 to TRBJ2-7; 9 bases line up with TRBD2. This CDR3 has 14 amino acids. Per germline, CDR1 SEHNR and CDR2 FQNEAQ (reference sequence). CDR3 region: CASSHSGSQDEQYF. As DNA, the CDR3 is TGTGCCAGCAGCCATAGCGGGAGTCAGGACGAGCAATACTTC. Full variable domain (outside the CDR3, taken from reference TRBV7-9 and TRBJ2-7): DTGVSQNPRHKITKRGQNVTFRCDPISEHNRLYWYRQTLGQGPEFLTYFQNEAQLEKSRLLSDRFSAERPKGSFSTLEIQRTEQGDSAMYLCASSHSGSQDEQYFGPGTRLTVT.

J is TRBJ1-1 and V is TRBV7-2; TRBD1 matches at 8 bases. CDR1 and CDR2 from the germline V gene are SGHTA and FQGNSA. The V and J ends lost 4 bases and 4 bases, in that order; junction bases with no gene match: 8. This CDR3 spans 15 amino acids. CDR3 residues: CASSSRTGSGTEAFF. The CDR3 bases are TGTGCCAGCAGCTCCCGGACAGGGTCAGGCACTGAAGCTTTCTTT. The variable domain in full, with the rest retrieved from reference TRBV7-2 and TRBJ1-1, is GAGVSQSPSNKVTEKGKDVELRCDPISGHTALYWYRQSLGQGLEFLIYFQGNSAPDKSGLPSDRFSAERTGGSVSTLTIQRTQQEDSAVYLCASSSRTGSGTEAFFGQGTRLTVV.

The genes are TRBV5-6 and TRBJ2-7; maybe TRBD2 (5 bases). The CDR3 is 17 amino acids. The germline V and J ends were trimmed by 4 bases and 3 bases, with 23 bases remaining between them. Per the germline V gene, CDR1 is SGHDT and CDR2 is YYEEEE. The CDR3 coding sequence is TGTGCCAGCAGCCGACAAAAAAGCGGTGTCCTTGTCTACGAGCAGTACTTC. Amino acid sequence: CASSRQKSGVLVYEQYF. The full variable domain, its missing parts supplied by reference TRBV5-6 and TRBJ2-7, is DAGVTQSPTHLIKTRGQQVTLRCSPKSGHDTVSWYQQALGQGPQFIFQYYEEEERQRGNFPDRFSGHQFPNYSSELNVNALLLGDSALYLCASSRQKSGVLVYEQYFGPGTRLTVT.

The CDR3 sequence is CASSQDFEVAGSYEQFF. The CDR3 nucleotides are TGCGCCAGCAGCCAAGATTTCGAGGTCGCGGGAAGTTATGAGCAGTTCTTC. The gene calls are TRBV4-1 and TRBJ2-1; the D gene is possibly TRBD2 (6 bases). Germline V gene sequence: CDR1 MGHRA, CDR2 YSYEKL. The length of the CDR3 is 17 residues. V lost 0 bases and J lost 8, with 20 bases in between.

V is TRBV7-9 and J is TRBJ2-1; 8 bases are a match to TRBD2. The CDR3 loop spans 16 amino acids. CDR1 is SEHNR, CDR2 FQNEAQ, per germline (reference sequence). Trimming at V came to 1 base and at J to 5 bases, leaving 7 bases not matched to a gene. CDR3 sequence: CASSLVSGGPNNEQFF. The CDR3 DNA reads as TGTGCCAGCAGCTTAGTTTCGGGAGGGCCCAACAATGAGCAGTTCTTC.

The chain recombines TRBV19 with TRBJ2-5, with D tentatively TRBD1 (5 bases). Between the trimmed V and J ends, which lost 5 bases and 4 bases, there was a span of 17 bases. CDR1 LNHDA and CDR2 SQIVND come from the germline V gene (reference sequence). The CDR3 has 15 amino acids. CDR3 loop: CASSLTARNGETQYF. Written as DNA, the CDR3 is TGTGCCAGTAGTCTGACAGCAAGGAATGGAGAGACCCAGTACTTC.